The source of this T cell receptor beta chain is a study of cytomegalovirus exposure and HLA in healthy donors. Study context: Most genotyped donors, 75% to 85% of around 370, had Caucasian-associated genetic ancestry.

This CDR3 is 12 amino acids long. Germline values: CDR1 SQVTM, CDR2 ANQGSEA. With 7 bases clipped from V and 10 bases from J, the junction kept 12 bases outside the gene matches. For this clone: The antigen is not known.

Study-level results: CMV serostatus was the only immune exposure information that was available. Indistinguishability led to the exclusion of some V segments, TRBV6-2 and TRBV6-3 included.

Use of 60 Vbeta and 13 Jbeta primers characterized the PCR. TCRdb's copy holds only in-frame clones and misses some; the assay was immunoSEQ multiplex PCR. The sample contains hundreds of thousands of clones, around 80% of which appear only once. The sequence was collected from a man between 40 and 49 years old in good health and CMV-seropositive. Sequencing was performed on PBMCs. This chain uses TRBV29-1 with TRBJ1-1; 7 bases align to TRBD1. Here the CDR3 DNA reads TGCAGCGACCTCAGACAGGGCCCGAGAGCTTTCTTT. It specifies CSDLRQGPRAFF.